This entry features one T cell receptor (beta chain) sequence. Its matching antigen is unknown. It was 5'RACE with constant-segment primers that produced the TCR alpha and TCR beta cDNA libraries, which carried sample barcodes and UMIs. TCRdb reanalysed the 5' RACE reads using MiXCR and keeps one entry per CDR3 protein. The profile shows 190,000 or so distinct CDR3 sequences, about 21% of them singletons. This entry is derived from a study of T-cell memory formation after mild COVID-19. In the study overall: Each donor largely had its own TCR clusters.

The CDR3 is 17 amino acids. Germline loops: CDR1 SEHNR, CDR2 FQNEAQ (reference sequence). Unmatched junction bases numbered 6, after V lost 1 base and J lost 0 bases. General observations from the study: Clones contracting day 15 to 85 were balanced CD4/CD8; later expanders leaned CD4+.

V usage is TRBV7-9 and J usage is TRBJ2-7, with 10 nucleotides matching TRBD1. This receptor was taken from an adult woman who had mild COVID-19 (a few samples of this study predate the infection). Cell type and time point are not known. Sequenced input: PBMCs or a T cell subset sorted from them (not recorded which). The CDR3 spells CASSLETGTGASYEQYF. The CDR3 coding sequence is TGTGCCAGCAGCTTAGAGACCGGGACAGGGGCCTCCTACGAGCAGTACTTC.